Listed here are 14 T cell receptor beta chains from one sample, sequenced in a study of shared clonotypes between healthy human individuals. Profiling relied on immunoSEQ multiplex PCR, and the TCRdb table lists in-frame clones only, not all of them. The profile shows about 2.1 million clones, 93% of them singletons. Positively selected for CCR7, the CD45RO-negative cells used as naive CD8 cells excluded terminally differentiated effector memory CD45RA+ cells. The sample taken for sequencing was naive CD8+ T cells from PBMCs. The receptors were sampled from a man between 18 and 35 years old in good health. Some clones in this sample may be carry-over from other donors' samples.

The rearrangement uses TRBV15 and TRBJ1-3; no firm D call. The germline gives CDR1 LNHNV, CDR2 YYDKDF (reference sequence). The CDR3 is 17 amino acids. Trimming cost V 0 bases and J 3 bases, with 15 bases left between them. The CDR3 sequence: CATSRDGGIDLGNTIYF. CDR3 nucleotides: TGTGCCACCAGCAGAGATGGAGGAATCGATCTTGGAAACACCATATATTTT.

The chain carries TRBV7-9 and TRBJ2-1, with 9 bases aligning to TRBD2. Germline V gene lookup returns CDR1 SEHNR and CDR2 FQNEAQ (reference sequence). The CDR3 runs to 17 residues. V gave up 6 bases and J gave up 5 bases; unmatched junction bases: 14. DNA of the CDR3: TGTGCCAGCAGATCCCGTAGCGGGAGCTCCCCCGACAATGAGCAGTTCTTC. This encodes CASRSRSGSSPDNEQFF.

This chain links TRBV19 with TRBJ1-1; D is perhaps TRBD1 (5 bases). V gave up 6 bases and J gave up 0 bases, with 8 bases separating them. Germline values: CDR1 LNHDA, CDR2 SQIVND (reference sequence). There are 13 residues in the CDR3. In DNA, the CDR3 is TGTGCCAGTAGAAGGACACTGAACACTGAAGCTTTCTTT. Translated, it gives CASRRTLNTEAFF. The full variable domain, rest sourced from reference TRBV19 and TRBJ1-1, is DGGITQSPKYLFRKEGQNVTLSCEQNLNHDAMYWYRQDPGQGLRLIYYSQIVNDFQKGDIAEGYSVSREKKESFPLTVTSAQKNPTAFYLCASRRTLNTEAFFGQGTRLTVV.

This chain joins TRBV5-1 and TRBJ2-7; possibly TRBD1 for D (6 bases). V lost 4 bases, J lost 4 bases, and 15 bases lay in between. This CDR3 has 14 residues. Germline values: CDR1 SGHRS, CDR2 YFSETQ. The CDR3 region is CASSATTGLYEQYF. CDR3 DNA sequence: TGCGCCAGCAGCGCGACGACAGGTTTGTACGAGCAGTACTTC.

The rearrangement links TRBV27 to TRBJ2-7; D is unresolved. Trimming left V 2 bases short and J 6 bases short, with 11 bases between. From germline, CDR1 is MNHEY and CDR2 SMNVEV (reference sequence). The CDR3 totals 13 residues. The CDR3 is CASSLSFGPEQYF. Here the CDR3 DNA reads TGTGCCAGCAGTTTAAGTTTCGGTCCCGAGCAGTACTTC.

This chain uses TRBV19 with TRBJ2-7; 13 positions match TRBD2. Germline CDR1 is LNHDA and CDR2 is SQIVND (reference sequence). The CDR3 totals 16 residues. With V trimmed by 4 bases and J by 6 bases, 9 bases remained unmatched. This CDR3 reads CASSTWTSGSRGEQYF. CDR3 coding DNA: TGTGCCAGTAGTACCTGGACTAGCGGGAGTCGGGGCGAGCAGTACTTC.

The V gene is TRBV19, the J gene TRBJ2-5, with TRBD2 matching over 10 bases. Germline V lookup: CDR1 LNHDA, CDR2 SQIVND (reference sequence). Unmatched junction bases numbered 4, after V lost 7 bases and J lost 2 bases. This CDR3 has 14 amino acids. CDR3 bases: TGTGCCAGTAAAGGACTAGCGGCTCAAGAGACCCAGTACTTC. Translated, it gives CASKGLAAQETQYF.

The chain couples TRBV4-1 to TRBJ2-5; D gene uncertain. V lost 3 bases, J lost 2 bases, and 10 bases lay in between. The germline V gene has CDR1 MGHRA and CDR2 YSYEKL. CDR3 length: 14 amino acids. The CDR3 DNA follows: TGCGCCAGCAGCCATACCGACATACAAGAGACCCAGTACTTC. This translates into CASSHTDIQETQYF.

The chain carries TRBV6-5 and TRBJ2-7; D unclear. V lost 4 bases, J lost 6 bases, and 22 bases lay in between. Germline CDR1 reads MNHEY; CDR2 reads SVGAGI. The CDR3 is 16 amino acids. The CDR3 DNA follows: TGTGCCAGCAGTTTGGGTGGGTTAGTCAGTGGTGGCGAGCAGTACTTC. This sequence encodes CASSLGGLVSGGEQYF.

The gene calls are TRBV27 and TRBJ2-7; the D gene is possibly TRBD1 (6 bases). Per germline, CDR1 MNHEY and CDR2 SMNVEV (reference sequence). CDR3 length: 17 amino acids. Between the trimmed V and J ends, which lost 5 bases and 1 base, there was a span of 21 bases. DNA of the CDR3: TGTGCCAGCAGTACCCCTCGGGACGGCGACAGGTCCTACGAGCAGTACTTC. Its protein is CASSTPRDGDRSYEQYF.

The chain combines TRBV29-1 with TRBJ1-2; 7 nucleotides agree with TRBD1. CDR3 length: 18 residues. Germline trimming cut 0 bases from V and 0 bases from J; bases unmatched to any gene: 13. Germline CDR1 is SQVTM and CDR2 is ANQGSEA. The CDR3 is CSVEDKAQGVSANYGYTF. CDR3 nucleotide sequence: TGCAGCGTTGAAGATAAGGCGCAGGGGGTATCAGCTAACTATGGCTACACCTTC.

This clone was observed a single time. The CDR3 nucleotides read TGTGCCAGTAGCCTAGATGAGACCTCTGGAAACACCATATATTTT. It codes for CASSLDETSGNTIYF. V gene TRBV19 combines with J gene TRBJ1-3; D uncertain. Germline V gene data show CDR1 as LNHDA and CDR2 as SQIVND (reference sequence). CDR3 length equals 15 residues. Trimming left V 6 bases short and J 0 bases short, with 12 bases between.

The V call is TRBV7-9, the J call TRBJ1-3; tentatively, D is TRBD1 (5 bases). The CDR3 runs 14 residues. V dropped 8 bases and J dropped 1 base, with 12 bases sitting between them. Germline lookup yields CDR1 SEHNR and CDR2 FQNEAQ (reference sequence). The CDR3 loop is CASGGVLSGNTIYF. CDR3 DNA sequence: TGTGCCAGCGGGGGGGTGCTGTCTGGAAACACCATATATTTT.

This chain uses TRBV6-5 with TRBJ1-1; 8 nucleotides line up with TRBD1. Germline CDR1 and CDR2: MNHEY and SVGAGI. J was trimmed by 4 bases and V by 5 bases; bases with no gene match: 3. This CDR3 comprises 13 residues. CDR3 sequence: CASSGDRGTEAFF. The DNA of the CDR3 is TGTGCCAGCAGTGGTGACAGGGGCACTGAAGCTTTCTTT.